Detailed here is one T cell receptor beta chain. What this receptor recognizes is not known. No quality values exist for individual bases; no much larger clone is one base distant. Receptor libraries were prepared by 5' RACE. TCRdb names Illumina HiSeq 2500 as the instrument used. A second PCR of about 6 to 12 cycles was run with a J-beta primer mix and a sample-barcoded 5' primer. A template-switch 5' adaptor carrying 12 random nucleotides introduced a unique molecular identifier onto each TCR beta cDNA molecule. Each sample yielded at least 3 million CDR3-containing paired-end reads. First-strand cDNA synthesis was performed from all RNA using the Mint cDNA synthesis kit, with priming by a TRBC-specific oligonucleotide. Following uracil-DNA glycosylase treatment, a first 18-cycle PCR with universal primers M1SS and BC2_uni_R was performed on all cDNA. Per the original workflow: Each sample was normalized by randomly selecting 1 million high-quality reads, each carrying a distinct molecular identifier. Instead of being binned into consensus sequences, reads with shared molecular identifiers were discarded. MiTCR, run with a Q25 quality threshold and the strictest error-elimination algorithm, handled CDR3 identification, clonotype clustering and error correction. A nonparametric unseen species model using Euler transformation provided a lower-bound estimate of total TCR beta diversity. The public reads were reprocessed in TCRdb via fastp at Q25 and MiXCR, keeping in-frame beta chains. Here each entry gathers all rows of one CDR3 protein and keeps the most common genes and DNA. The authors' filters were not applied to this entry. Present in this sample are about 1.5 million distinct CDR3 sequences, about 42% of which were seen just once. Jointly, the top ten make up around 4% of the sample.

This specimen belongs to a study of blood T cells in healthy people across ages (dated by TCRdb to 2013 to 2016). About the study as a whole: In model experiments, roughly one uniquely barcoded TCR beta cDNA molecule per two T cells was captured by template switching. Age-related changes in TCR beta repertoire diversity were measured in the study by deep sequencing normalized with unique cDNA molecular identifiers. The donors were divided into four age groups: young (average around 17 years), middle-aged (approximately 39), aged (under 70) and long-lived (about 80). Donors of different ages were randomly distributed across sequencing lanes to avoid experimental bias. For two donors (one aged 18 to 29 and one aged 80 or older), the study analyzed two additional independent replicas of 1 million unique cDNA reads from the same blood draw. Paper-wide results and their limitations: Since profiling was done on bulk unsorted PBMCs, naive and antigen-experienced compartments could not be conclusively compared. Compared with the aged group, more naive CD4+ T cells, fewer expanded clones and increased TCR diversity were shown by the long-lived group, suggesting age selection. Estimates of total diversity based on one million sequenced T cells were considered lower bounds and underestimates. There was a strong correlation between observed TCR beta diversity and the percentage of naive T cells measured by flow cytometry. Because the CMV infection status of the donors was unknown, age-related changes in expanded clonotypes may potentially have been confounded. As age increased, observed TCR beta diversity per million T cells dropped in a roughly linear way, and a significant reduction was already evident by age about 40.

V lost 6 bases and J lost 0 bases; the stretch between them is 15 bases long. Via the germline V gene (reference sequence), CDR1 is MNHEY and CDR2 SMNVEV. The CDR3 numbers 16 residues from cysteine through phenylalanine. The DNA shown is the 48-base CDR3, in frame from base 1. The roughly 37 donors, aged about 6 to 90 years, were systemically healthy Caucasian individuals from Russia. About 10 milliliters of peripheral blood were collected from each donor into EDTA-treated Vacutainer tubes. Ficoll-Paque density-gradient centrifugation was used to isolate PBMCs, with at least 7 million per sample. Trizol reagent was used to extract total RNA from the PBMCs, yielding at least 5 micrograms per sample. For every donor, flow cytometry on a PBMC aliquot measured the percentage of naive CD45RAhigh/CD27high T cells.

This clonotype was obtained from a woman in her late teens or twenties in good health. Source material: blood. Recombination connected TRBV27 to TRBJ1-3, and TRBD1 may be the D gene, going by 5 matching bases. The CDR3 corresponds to CASSLGTGSSGNTIYF. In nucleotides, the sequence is TGTGCCAGCAGCTTGGGTACAGGCTCCTCTGGAAACACCATATATTTT.